The rows below give T cell receptor beta chains drawn from one sample of a study of shared T cell receptors in the human thymus. Sequencing was performed with immunoSEQ multiplex PCR; in TCRdb, only in-frame clones are kept and a portion is missing. The table lists over 350,000 clones, approximately 95% of them singletons. The sample comprised thymocytes. These receptors were taken from a human donor. CDR3s include the opening cysteine and the closing phenylalanine or tryptophan. The D gene is left open where the match is weak. Size tells how often a clone was seen (once, few, many) or the class of an expanded clone, and some rows leave it out.

J	V	D	size	DNA	CDR3
TRBJ1-1	TRBV27	-	-	TGTGCCAGCAGTTTAAGGGGGGCAGCTGAAGCTTTCTTT	CASSLRGAAEAFF
TRBJ2-5	TRBV20-1	-	-	TGCAGTGCTAGAGAAGAGACCCAGTACTTC	CSAREETQYF
TRBJ2-7	TRBV6-5	TRBD1	-	TGTGCCAGCGGTCCGACAGGGGGCCGAACCTACGAGCAGTACTTC	CASGPTGGRTYEQYF
TRBJ2-7	TRBV28	-	once	TGTGCCAGCAGTTTGGGGGCTAGGCTGGCTATGGAGCAGTACTTC	CASSLGARLAMEQYF
TRBJ2-5	TRBV15	-	-	TGTGCCACCAGCAGCCCCCAGGGAGAGGGTAGCCTTTGGGAGACCCAGTACTTC	CATSSPQGEGSLWETQYF
TRBJ2-3	TRBV18	-	-	TGTGCCAGCTCACCAGTGGACATATTCCCCTGCACAGATACGCAGTATTTT	CASSPVDIFPCTDTQYF
TRBJ1-2	TRBV6-1	-	-	TGTGCCAGCAGTGAAATGGCTTGGGTCACAAGGGACTACACCTTC	CASSEMAWVTRDYTF
TRBJ2-1	TRBV27	-	-	TGTGCCAGCAGTTTACAGGGTCATGAGCAGTTCTTC	CASSLQGHEQFF
TRBJ2-2	TRBV15	-	-	TGTGCCACCAGCAGAGACCCCGGGGAGCTGTTTTTT	CATSRDPGELFF
TRBJ2-7	TRBV27	TRBD2	-	TGTGCCAGCACCCCATCAGCGGGGCTAACCTACGAGCAGTACTTC	CASTPSAGLTYEQYF
TRBJ2-1	TRBV5-4	TRBD1	-	TGTGCCAGCAGCACCCGGGACAGATCCAATGAGCAGTTCTTC	CASSTRDRSNEQFF
TRBJ2-1	TRBV27	-	-	TGTGCCAGCAGTTTAAAAGGAGTTGGCTCCTACAATGAGCAGTTCTTC	CASSLKGVGSYNEQFF
TRBJ2-2	TRBV15	TRBD1	-	TGTGCCACCAGCATATCCGGGACAGCTAATTCAACGAACACCGGGGAGCTGTTTTTT	CATSISGTANSTNTGELFF
TRBJ1-2	TRBV7-9	-	-	TGTGCCAGCAGCCCCCCCGGGGTGGGTGGCTACACCTTC	CASSPPGVGGYTF
TRBJ1-2	TRBV5-1	-	-	TGCGCCAGCAGGGTCCTAGGGGCCGCTAACTATGGCTACACCTTC	CASRVLGAANYGYTF
TRBJ1-4	TRBV7-9	-	-	TGTGCCAGCAGCTCCCCTAAGGGTGAAAAACTGTTTTTT	CASSSPKGEKLFF
TRBJ2-7	TRBV4-2	-	-	TGTGCCAGCAGCCAAGATACGGCGGGCCACTACGAGCAGTACTTC	CASSQDTAGHYEQYF
TRBJ2-2	TRBV5-1	TRBD1	-	TGCGCCAGCAGCTTGACAGGGGGCTCAGCGGCCGGGGAGCTGTTTTTT	CASSLTGGSAAGELFF
TRBJ2-3	TRBV27	TRBD2	-	TGTGCCTGTAAGACGGGACTAGCCACAGATACGCAGTATTTT	CACKTGLATDTQYF
TRBJ2-3	TRBV7-6	-	-	TGTGCCAGCAGCGCCGAATTAAGGGGCCGGACAGATACGCAGTATTTT	CASSAELRGRTDTQYF
TRBJ2-1	TRBV19	TRBD2	-	TGTGCCAGTAGTTTATACGGGACTAGCGGGAGGGGTGATGAGCAGTTCTTC	CASSLYGTSGRGDEQFF
TRBJ1-1	TRBV5-1	-	-	TGCGCCAGCAGCTTGGGACGGACGAACACTGAAGCTTTCTTT	CASSLGRTNTEAFF
TRBJ2-3	TRBV9	-	-	TGTGCCAGCAGCGGGTCCTCAGGGGCCTCGTCGCGGTTTAGGGATACGCAGTATTTT	CASSGSSGASSRFRDTQYF
TRBJ2-2	TRBV7-3	-	-	TGTGCCAGCAGCTCTGACACCGGGGAGCTGTTTTTT	CASSSDTGELFF
TRBJ2-1	TRBV28	-	-	TGTGCCAGCAAACAAACGGACAGTTATTATGAGCAGTTCTTC	CASKQTDSYYEQFF
TRBJ2-1	TRBV9	-	-	TGTGCCAGCAGTCCAAGGACTCGCTCCTACAATGAGCAGTTCTTC	CASSPRTRSYNEQFF
TRBJ1-2	TRBV6-1	-	-	TGTGCCAGCAGTGTCCATTTTGGGCTGTCCTATCCCTATGGCTACACCTTC	CASSVHFGLSYPYGYTF
TRBJ2-6	TRBV5-1	TRBD1	-	TGCGCCAGCGGCCGATGGACAGGGGCCGGAAAAAGCTCTGGGGCCAACGTCCTGACTTTC	CASGRWTGAGKSSGANVLTF